Included here is one T cell receptor (beta chain) sequence, with context. Which antigen it targets is not known. The record has no base qualities; no much larger clone is one base away. This sample stems from a study of OX40 agonist ivuxolimab in advanced cancers. For context, the study as a whole: Ivuxolimab was an agonistic, fully human IgG2 monoclonal antibody directed against OX40 (CD134), a costimulatory receptor. Patients were allowed to have had prior anti-PD-1, anti-PD-L1 or anti-CTLA-4 therapy, and roughly 40% of the dose-escalation patients had been treated with checkpoint inhibitors. Partial responses were achieved by three dose-escalation patients, of whom one had hepatocellular carcinoma and two had cutaneous melanoma. Peripheral TCRbeta sequencing aimed to test whether ivuxolimab altered TCR sequence diversity and caused clonal T-cell expansion. The monotherapy dose-escalation portion (N ≈ 50 patients) of the phase I ivuxolimab trial is reported in the paper. Of the roughly 50 dose-escalation patients, hepatocellular carcinoma was present in about 20, melanoma in approximately 15, renal cell carcinoma in 9 and head and neck cancer in 9. Intravenous ivuxolimab was administered to patients every 2 weeks at six dose levels: 0.01, 0.1, 0.3, 1.5, 3 and 10 mg/kg. The dose-escalation cohort was about 86% male with a mean age of approximately 60 years, ranging from roughly 23 to 90. Summary of the overall study and its limitations: Low levels of normalized T-cell clonal expansion were also shown by some nonresponding patients. Antigen specificity was not determined for the clonally expanded peripheral T cells. At doses of 0.1 to 3.0 mg/kg, clonal expansion of both CD4+ and CD8+ blood T cells was observed from baseline to week 6. After ivuxolimab, more expanded clones were found on average in CD8+ T cells than in CD4+ T cells. In partial responders in the 0.1-3.0 mg/kg groups, normalized peripheral clonal expansion was found to be among the lowest, especially among CD8+ T cells.

Genomic DNA was extracted from sorted cells for sequencing of the TCRbeta CDR3 region. TCRbeta CDR3 regions were sequenced using the immunoSEQ Assay. This is the immuneACCESS table as TCRdb keeps it, with only in-frame sequences that have V and J called. A part of the clones is gone; compared with another copy, unresolved V genes explain less than half, and the rest is unexplained. For this sample there are fewer than 70,000 clones; 91% appear just once. 11% to 15% of the sample goes to the ten largest clones. The trial excluded patients who had a history of autoimmune disease or were on systemic immunosuppression. Peripheral blood for TCR sequencing was collected from all dose cohorts at baseline, on cycle 4 day 1, and on cycle 7 day 1. The samples were taken from a phase I, first-in-human, multicenter, open-label dose-escalation trial of ivuxolimab. Adults with locally advanced or metastatic head and neck squamous cell, hepatocellular, melanoma or renal cell carcinoma were enrolled in the trial. CD4+ and CD8+ T cells were sorted separately from peripheral blood before TCR sequencing.

Per the germline V gene, SQVTM is the CDR1 and ANQGSEA is the CDR2. The CDR3 numbers 15 residues from cysteine through phenylalanine. Only the CDR3 part of the read is kept: 45 bases, read in frame from the first base. The junction carries 19 bases between V and J, which are trimmed by 6 bases and 4 bases respectively. The chain is made from TRBV29-1 and TRBJ2-1, with TRBD1 perhaps the D gene, on 5 matching bases. Specimen: CD4+ or CD8+ T cells sorted from blood, collected in a trial of the OX40 agonist ivuxolimab. This TCR derives from an adult with an advanced solid tumor such as melanoma, head and neck, liver or kidney cancer. The sequenced DNA is TGCAGCGTCGATGACAGCTCAGCCCATTACAATGAGCAGTTCTTC. Its coded protein is CSVDDSSAHYNEQFF.